The clone carrying this T cell receptor (beta chain) is categorized as medium-sized. Its specificity is not known. The repertoire was sequenced with immunoSEQ multiplex PCR; TCRdb's copy has only in-frame clones and lacks some. The sample lists roughly 2,600 clones; about 39% were seen once. CDR1 is SGHNT and CDR2 is YENEEA in the germline V gene. The CDR3 contains 15 residues. V was clipped by 2 bases and J by 4 bases, with 12 bases between them. This entry belongs to a study of T cells in localized non-small cell lung cancer. Findings and caveats of the study: One tumor region alone was sequenced, and heterogeneity therefore remains possible. Adjacent lung tissue had a median approximately 57 of the top 100 clones found in the tumor. Tumor trailed uninvolved adjacent lung in T cell clonality, which peaked there. Longer overall survival was seen with higher T cell density measured in blood.

The clonotype comes from a male donor older than 55 with stage I squamous cell lung carcinoma. The chain employs TRBV11-3 and TRBJ1-5; a possible D gene is TRBD1 (5 bases). The material was lung tumor tissue, obtained before any cancer treatment. In nucleotides, the CDR3 is TGTGCCAGCAGCTTATGGGGGGAACCTAATCAGCCCCAGCATTTT. Residues: CASSLWGEPNQPQHF.